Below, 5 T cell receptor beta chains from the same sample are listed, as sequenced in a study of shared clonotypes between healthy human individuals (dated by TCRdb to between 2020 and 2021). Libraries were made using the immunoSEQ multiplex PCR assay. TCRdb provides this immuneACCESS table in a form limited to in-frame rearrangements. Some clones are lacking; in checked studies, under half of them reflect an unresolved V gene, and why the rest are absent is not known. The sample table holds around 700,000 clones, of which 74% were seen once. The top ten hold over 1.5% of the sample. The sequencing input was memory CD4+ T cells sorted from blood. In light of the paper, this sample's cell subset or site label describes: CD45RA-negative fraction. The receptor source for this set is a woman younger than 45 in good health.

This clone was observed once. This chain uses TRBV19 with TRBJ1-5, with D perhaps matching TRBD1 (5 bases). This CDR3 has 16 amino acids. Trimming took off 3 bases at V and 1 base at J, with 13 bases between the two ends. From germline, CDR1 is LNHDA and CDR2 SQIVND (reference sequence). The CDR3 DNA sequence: TGTGCCAGTAGTATTATGTCACAGGCGAGCAATCAGCCCCAGCATTTT. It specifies CASSIMSQASNQPQHF. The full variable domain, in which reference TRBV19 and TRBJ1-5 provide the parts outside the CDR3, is DGGITQSPKYLFRKEGQNVTLSCEQNLNHDAMYWYRQDPGQGLRLIYYSQIVNDFQKGDIAEGYSVSREKKESFPLTVTSAQKNPTAFYLCASSIMSQASNQPQHFGDGTRLSIL.

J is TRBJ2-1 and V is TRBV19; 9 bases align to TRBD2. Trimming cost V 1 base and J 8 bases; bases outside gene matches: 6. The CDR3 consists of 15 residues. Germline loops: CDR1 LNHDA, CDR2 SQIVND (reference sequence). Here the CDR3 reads CASSIALAGFDEQFF. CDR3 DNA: TGTGCCAGTAGTATAGCTCTAGCGGGATTCGATGAGCAGTTCTTC.

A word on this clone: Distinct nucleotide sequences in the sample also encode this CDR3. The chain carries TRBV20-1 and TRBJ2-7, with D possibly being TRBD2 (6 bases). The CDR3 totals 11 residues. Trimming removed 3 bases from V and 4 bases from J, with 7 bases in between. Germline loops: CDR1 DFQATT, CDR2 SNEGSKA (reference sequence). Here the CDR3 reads CSARTSYEQYF. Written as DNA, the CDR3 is TGCAGTGCTAGGACTAGTTACGAGCAGTACTTC.

This chain's CDR3 is CASSPIESPEKLFF. CDR3 in DNA: TGTGCCAGCTCACCAATCGAAAGCCCCGAAAAACTGTTTTTT. V is TRBV18 and J is TRBJ1-4; no reliable D call. CDR1 KGHSH and CDR2 LQKENI come from the germline V gene. The CDR3 totals 14 residues. The germline V and J ends were trimmed by 2 bases and 8 bases, with 12 bases remaining between them. Based on the CDR3 plus reference TRBV18 and TRBJ1-4, the full variable domain is NAGVMQNPRHLVRRRGQEARLRCSPMKGHSHVYWYRQLPEEGLKFMVYLQKENIIDESGMPKERFSAEFPKEGPSILRIQQVVRGDSAAYFCASSPIESPEKLFFGSGTQLSVL.

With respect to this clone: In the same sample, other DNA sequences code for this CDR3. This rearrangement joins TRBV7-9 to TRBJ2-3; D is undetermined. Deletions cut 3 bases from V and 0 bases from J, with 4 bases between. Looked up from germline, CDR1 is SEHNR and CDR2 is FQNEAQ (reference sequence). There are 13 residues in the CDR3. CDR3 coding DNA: TGTGCCAGCAGCTTCGGCAGCACAGATACGCAGTATTTT. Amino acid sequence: CASSFGSTDTQYF. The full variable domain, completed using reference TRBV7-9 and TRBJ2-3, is DTGVSQNPRHKITKRGQNVTFRCDPISEHNRLYWYRQTLGQGPEFLTYFQNEAQLEKSRLLSDRFSAERPKGSFSTLEIQRTEQGDSAMYLCASSFGSTDTQYFGPGTRLTVL.